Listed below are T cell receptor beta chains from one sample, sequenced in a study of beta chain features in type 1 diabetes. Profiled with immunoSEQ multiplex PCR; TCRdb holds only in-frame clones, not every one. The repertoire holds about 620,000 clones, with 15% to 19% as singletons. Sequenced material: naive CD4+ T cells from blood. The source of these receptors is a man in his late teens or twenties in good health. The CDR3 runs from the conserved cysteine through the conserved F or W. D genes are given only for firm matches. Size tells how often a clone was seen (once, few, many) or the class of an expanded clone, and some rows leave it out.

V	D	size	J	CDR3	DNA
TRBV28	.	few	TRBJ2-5	CASSSLGRSQETQYF	TGTGCCAGCAGTTCCCTGGGACGGTCCCAAGAGACCCAGTACTTC
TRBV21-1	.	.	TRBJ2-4	CASSISRDRAKNIQYF	TGTGCCAGCAGCATTTCCCGGGACAGGGCCAAAAACATTCAGTACTTC
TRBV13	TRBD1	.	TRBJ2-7	CASRSSPKDRTYEQYF	TGTGCCAGCAGATCTAGCCCAAAGGACAGGACCTACGAGCAGTACTTC
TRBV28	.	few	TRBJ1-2	CASGGGGRSNYGYTF	TGTGCCAGCGGAGGCGGCGGCAGGTCTAACTATGGCTACACCTTC
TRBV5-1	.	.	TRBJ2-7	CASSSIDTSYEQYF	TGCGCCAGCAGCTCCATAGACACCTCCTACGAGCAGTACTTC
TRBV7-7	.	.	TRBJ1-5	CASSLFRDQPQHF	TGTGCCAGCAGCTTATTTAGGGATCAGCCCCAGCATTTT
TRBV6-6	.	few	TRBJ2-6	CASSYSESSGANVLTF	TGTGCCAGCAGTTACTCGGAATCCTCTGGGGCCAACGTCCTGACTTTC
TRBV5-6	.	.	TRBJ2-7	CASTLLGPREGEQYF	TGTGCCAGCACCCTGCTGGGACCTAGAGAGGGCGAGCAGTACTTC
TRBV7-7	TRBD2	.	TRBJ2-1	CASSDRLAGRNEQFF	TGTGCCAGCAGCGATCGCTTAGCGGGTAGGAATGAGCAGTTCTTC
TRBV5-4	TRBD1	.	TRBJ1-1	CASSPLTGGENEAFF	TGTGCCAGCAGCCCTTTGACAGGGGGCGAGAATGAAGCTTTCTTT
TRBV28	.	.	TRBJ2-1	CASSWAGPKYEQFF	TGTGCCAGCAGCTGGGCAGGGCCAAAGTATGAGCAGTTCTTC
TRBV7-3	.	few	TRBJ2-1	CASSLTSGHETTEQFF	TGTGCCAGCAGCTTAACCTCGGGACACGAGACCACTGAGCAGTTCTTC
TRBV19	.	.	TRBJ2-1	CASSRSSLLNEQFF	TGTGCCAGTAGTAGGTCATCCCTACTCAATGAGCAGTTCTTC
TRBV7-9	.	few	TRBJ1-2	CASSFRDYGGYTF	TGTGCCAGCAGCTTTCGGGATTATGGCGGCTACACCTTC
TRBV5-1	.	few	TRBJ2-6	CASIGQMSSGANVLTF	TGCGCCAGCATTGGACAAATGAGCTCTGGGGCCAACGTCCTGACTTTC
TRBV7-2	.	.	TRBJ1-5	CASSLAVSRVNQPQHF	TGTGCCAGCAGCTTAGCGGTCAGCAGGGTCAATCAGCCCCAGCATTTT
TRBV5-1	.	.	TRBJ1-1	CASRPFRSTEAFF	TGCGCCAGCAGGCCCTTTCGGAGCACTGAAGCTTTCTTT
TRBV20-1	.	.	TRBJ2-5	CSANGRQTQYF	TGCAGTGCTAACGGTCGGCAGACCCAGTACTTC
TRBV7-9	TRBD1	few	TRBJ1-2	CASSLGVLQGEEHTF	TGTGCCAGCAGCTTAGGGGTACTGCAGGGGGAGGAACACACCTTC
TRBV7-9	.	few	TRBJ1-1	CASTQMEQGRAFF	TGTGCCAGCACCCAAATGGAACAGGGACGGGCTTTCTTT
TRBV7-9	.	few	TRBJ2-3	CASSPQGLDTQYF	TGTGCCAGCAGCCCTCAGGGTTTGGATACGCAGTATTTT
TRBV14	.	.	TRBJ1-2	CASSQETRVTYGYTF	TGTGCCAGCAGCCAAGAAACAAGGGTTACCTATGGCTACACCTTC
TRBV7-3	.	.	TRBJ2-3	CASSLRGGLGTDTQYF	TGTGCCAGCAGCTTAAGAGGAGGGCTCGGCACAGATACGCAGTATTTT
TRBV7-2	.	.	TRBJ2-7	CASSLGTYEQYF	TGTGCCAGCAGCTTGGGGACCTACGAGCAGTACTTC
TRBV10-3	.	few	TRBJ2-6	CAISGNSGANVLTF	TGTGCCATCAGCGGGAACTCTGGGGCCAACGTCCTGACTTTC
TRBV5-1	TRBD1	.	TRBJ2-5	CASSWAATGVGETQYF	TGCGCCAGCAGCTGGGCCGCGACAGGGGTTGGAGAGACCCAGTACTTC
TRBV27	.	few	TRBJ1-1	CASSLLGTGTEAFF	TGTGCCAGCAGTTTATTGGGCACCGGGACTGAAGCTTTCTTT
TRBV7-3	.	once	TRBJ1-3	CASSAQAGAGNTIYF	TGTGCCAGCAGCGCCCAGGCAGGGGCCGGAAACACCATATATTTT
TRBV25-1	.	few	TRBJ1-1	CASSDPSGMNTEAFF	TGTGCCAGCAGTGATCCTTCGGGCATGAACACTGAAGCTTTCTTT
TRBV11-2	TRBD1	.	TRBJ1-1	CASSPWDRGYPEAFF	TGTGCCAGCAGCCCCTGGGACAGGGGGTATCCTGAAGCTTTCTTT
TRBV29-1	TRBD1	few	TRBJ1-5	CSVEGDRGQPQHF	TGCAGCGTTGAAGGAGACAGGGGTCAGCCCCAGCATTTT